The rows below give T cell receptor beta chains drawn from one sample of a study of OX40 agonist ivuxolimab in advanced cancers. Produced via immunoSEQ multiplex PCR; TCRdb's table is partial and in-frame only. Of roughly 74,000 clones listed, roughly 90% are singletons. The specimen was CD4+ or CD8+ T cells sorted from blood, collected in a trial of the OX40 agonist ivuxolimab. These receptors were obtained from an adult with an advanced solid tumor such as melanoma, head and neck, liver or kidney cancer. Both conserved end residues are part of each CDR3. The D gene is left open where the match is weak. A row's size may be missing; if present it is once, few, many or a size class.

>TRBJ2-5|few|TRBV21-1|-
TGTGCCAGCCGGCAGCGGGGCATGGGCGAGACCCAGTACTTC
CASRQRGMGETQYF
>TRBJ1-6|-|TRBV5-1|-
TGCGCCAGCAGCTTGGTTGGGTCTGAGGGGTCCTATAATTCACCCCTCCACTTT
CASSLVGSEGSYNSPLHF
>TRBJ1-2|-|TRBV7-9|-
TGTGCCAGCGTGGTAGGCGGATATCTCTATGGCTACACCTTC
CASVVGGYLYGYTF
>TRBJ2-2|-|TRBV27|-
TGTGCCAGCAGAACTGGGGCATCAGGGGAGCTGTTTTTT
CASRTGASGELFF
>TRBJ2-1|-|TRBV5-1|-
TGCGCCAGCAGCTTAGAAGAAGGACCCTACAATGAGCAGTTCTTC
CASSLEEGPYNEQFF
>TRBJ2-5|-|TRBV9|TRBD2
TGTGCCAGCTCCCCGAGCGGGGGGGCCCTAGAGACCCAGTACTTC
CASSPSGGALETQYF
>TRBJ1-6|once|TRBV27|TRBD1
TGTGCCAGCAGTTTACCCCCGGGACAGGGGGTATCACCCCTCCACTTT
CASSLPPGQGVSPLHF
>TRBJ2-1|-|TRBV19|-
TGTGCCAGTAGTATAGGTGGGGCAGTTGGGGAGCAGTTCTTC
CASSIGGAVGEQFF
>TRBJ1-1|-|TRBV6-1|-
TGTGCCAGCAGTGAATGGGCGGGCAACATGAACACTGAAGCTTTCTTT
CASSEWAGNMNTEAFF
>TRBJ2-5|-|TRBV5-1|TRBD2
TGCGCCAGCAGCGCTAGCGGGGGGGCCGGGGAGACCCAGTACTTC
CASSASGGAGETQYF
>TRBJ2-7|-|TRBV7-2|-
TGTGCCAGCAGCCCCTGGGAGTGGGGCTACGAGCAGTACTTC
CASSPWEWGYEQYF
>TRBJ1-2|-|TRBV19|-
TGTGCCAGTAGTATCGGGAGGACTGCGGGGGGTGGCTACACCTTC
CASSIGRTAGGGYTF
>TRBJ2-5|-|TRBV29-1|-
TGCAGCGGGGGTCGTGGGGAGACCCAGTACTTC
CSGGRGETQYF
>TRBJ1-5|-|TRBV2|-
TGTGCCAGCAGCTTTACAGGGCCGGGTCAGCCCCAGCATTTT
CASSFTGPGQPQHF
>TRBJ2-3|-|TRBV10-3|TRBD1
TGTGCCATCCAGCCCGGGACAGGGCGGCCAGATACGCAGTATTTT
CAIQPGTGRPDTQYF
>TRBJ2-3|-|TRBV7-5|-
TGTGTCAGAAGCTTGGCCGCGTATTTT
CVRSLAAYF
>TRBJ2-3|-|TRBV7-2|-
TGTGCCAGCAGCTTACACACACCCTCAGATACGCAGTATTTT
CASSLHTPSDTQYF
>TRBJ1-6|-|TRBV27|-
TGTGCCAGCAGCTTCCAACAGGGTGACTCCTATAATTCACCCCTCCACTTT
CASSFQQGDSYNSPLHF
>TRBJ1-6|-|TRBV9|-
TGTGCCAGCAGCGCGCCGTTGGAGGGGGCCCTCCACTTT
CASSAPLEGALHF
>TRBJ2-7|-|TRBV11-3|-
TGTGCCAGCAGCCTCGGACTGAACTACGAGCAGTACTTC
CASSLGLNYEQYF
>TRBJ2-2|-|TRBV9|-
TGTGCCAGCAGCCCATGGACTCCCGGGGAGCTGTTTTTT
CASSPWTPGELFF
>TRBJ2-2|-|TRBV19|TRBD1
TGTGCCGGCCGGGACAGGGGCGCCGGGGAGCTGTTTTTT
CAGRDRGAGELFF
>TRBJ2-7|-|TRBV27|-
TGTGCCAGCAGTCTATCTGGCCCGACCTACGAGCAGTACTTC
CASSLSGPTYEQYF
>TRBJ2-5|-|TRBV13|TRBD2
TGTGCCAGCAGCTCCAGACTAGCGGGGGGATGGGAGACCCAGTACTTC
CASSSRLAGGWETQYF
>TRBJ1-1|-|TRBV27|-
TGTGCCAGCAGTTTATCGAGGGGGGCCGGGACTGAAGCTTTCTTT
CASSLSRGAGTEAFF
>TRBJ1-3|-|TRBV10-3|-
TGTGCCATCAGTGGTTTGGGACCTTACTCTGGAAACACCATATATTTT
CAISGLGPYSGNTIYF
>TRBJ1-3|-|TRBV13|TRBD1
TGTGCCAGCAGCTTAGGGACAGGGGGCAGCTCTGGAAACACCATATATTTT
CASSLGTGGSSGNTIYF
>TRBJ2-2|few|TRBV6-4|TRBD1
TGTGCCAGCAGTGACTCTCCGGGACAGGGGGCCGGGGAGCTGTTTTTT
CASSDSPGQGAGELFF
>TRBJ2-7|-|TRBV2|TRBD1
TGTGCCAGCAGACTGACAGGGGGCTACGAGCAGTACTTC
CASRLTGGYEQYF
>TRBJ2-7|-|TRBV2|-
TGTGCCAGCAGTCAACCCCAGGGGACACACTCCTACGAGCAGTACTTC
CASSQPQGTHSYEQYF
>TRBJ2-7|few|TRBV7-2|TRBD1
TGTGCCAGCAGCTTGGGCGGGACAGGCCCCTACGAGCAGTACTTC
CASSLGGTGPYEQYF
>TRBJ1-1|-|TRBV5-4|-
TGTGCCAGCAGCCGTGATGTCGAGGAGAACACTGAAGCTTTCTTT
CASSRDVEENTEAFF
>TRBJ1-1|-|TRBV27|-
TGTGCCAGCAGTTTCGGGGGAAACACTGAAGCTTTCTTT
CASSFGGNTEAFF
>TRBJ1-1|-|TRBV10-3|TRBD1
TGTGCCATCACTGGACAGGGGGACCACACTGAAGCTTTCTTT
CAITGQGDHTEAFF
>TRBJ2-1|-|TRBV6-6|TRBD2
TGTGCCACCCGGACTAGCGGTCCCCACTTCTTC
CATRTSGPHFF
>TRBJ2-1|-|TRBV2|TRBD2
TGTGCCAGCAGTAAGTTGACTAGCGGGGAATATGGGAATGAGCAGTTCTTC
CASSKLTSGEYGNEQFF
>TRBJ1-5|-|TRBV4-1|-
TGCGCCAGCAGCCAAGATCCGATCCTTAGCAATCAGCCCCAGCATTTT
CASSQDPILSNQPQHF
>TRBJ2-5|-|TRBV7-9|TRBD2
TGTGCCAGCAGCTCACCGACTAGCGGGGGATACCAAGAGACCCAGTACTTC
CASSSPTSGGYQETQYF
>TRBJ2-7|-|TRBV4-1|-
TGCGCCAGCAGCCAAGCTGAGTGGGGGGAAGAAGGCGAGCAGTACTTC
CASSQAEWGEEGEQYF
>TRBJ2-7|-|TRBV19|TRBD2
TGTGCCAGTAGTATCGGGGACTACTCCTACGAGCAGTACTTC
CASSIGDYSYEQYF
>TRBJ2-1|-|TRBV6-6|TRBD2
TGTGCCAGCAGTTACTCCCTTAAGCGGGGGGGTCGGGAGCAGTTCTTC
CASSYSLKRGGREQFF
>TRBJ2-1|-|TRBV7-6|TRBD1
TGTGCCACCGAACCAACCGGGACAGGGTGGAATGAGCAGTTCTTC
CATEPTGTGWNEQFF
>TRBJ2-7|-|TRBV11-2|TRBD2
TGTGCCAGCAGCTTAGAAAGGCAGGGAGGGCTCGACTCCTACGAGCAGTACTTC
CASSLERQGGLDSYEQYF
>TRBJ1-1|-|TRBV19|TRBD1
TGTGCCAGTAGTATACTCAACCCGGGACAGCTGGAGAACACTGAAGCTTTCTTT
CASSILNPGQLENTEAFF